Listed here are 7 T cell receptor beta chains from one sample, sequenced in a study of T cells in Graves' hyperthyroidism and ophthalmopathy. Amplified TCR beta CDR3 regions derived from RNA transcripts. In the first-round RT-PCR of the TCR CDR3, the HTBI primer set was used. TCRdb processed the multiplex PCR reads anew with MiXCR; each CDR3 protein has one entry. This sample carries hundreds of thousands of distinct CDR3 sequences, about 14% of them seen once, and the ten largest clones take roughly an eighth. Sample: blood. Receptor source: a woman aged 45 to 65 with Graves' ophthalmopathy.

This clonotype was recorded many times. The J gene is TRBJ2-7, the V gene TRBV20-1, with 13 positions matching TRBD2. The length of the CDR3 is 13 residues. Germline lookup yields CDR1 DFQATT and CDR2 SNEGSKA (reference sequence). J gave up 6 bases and V 6 bases, and 5 bases lay outside the gene matches. DNA for the CDR3: TGCAGTGCCTGGACTAGCGGGAGCTCCGAGCAGTACTTC. Residues: CSAWTSGSSEQYF.

This clonotype appeared a few times. The CDR3 reads CATSTDRALNIQYF. In DNA form, the CDR3 reads TGTGCCACCAGCACCGACAGGGCTTTAAACATTCAGTACTTC. The V gene is TRBV15, the J gene TRBJ2-4, with 7 bases aligning to TRBD1. The CDR3 consists of 14 residues. V lost 4 bases, J lost 6 bases, and 6 bases stayed unmatched. Germline-derived CDR1 and CDR2 are LNHNV and YYDKDF (reference sequence).

Many counts were recorded for this clonotype. CDR3 loop: CASSAGTKGYGYTF. CDR3 DNA sequence: TGTGCCAGCAGTGCCGGGACTAAAGGGTATGGCTACACCTTC. The rearrangement joins TRBV28 to TRBJ1-2; the D gene is possibly TRBD1 (5 bases). There are 14 residues in the CDR3. Germline V gene sequence: CDR1 MDHEN, CDR2 SYDVKM. The ends were cut back, 5 bases at V and 5 bases at J, with 15 bases in the middle.

In its sample, this clonotype was seen many times. The V call is TRBV12-3 or TRBV12-4, the J call TRBJ1-1, with D perhaps TRBD1 (6 bases). V lost 2 bases to trimming and J lost 5 bases, with 9 bases between them. The CDR3 covers 13 residues. The DNA of the CDR3 is TGTGCCAGCAGTTTACAGGGGAGGACTGAAGCTTTCTTT. Its translation: CASSLQGRTEAFF.

This clonotype has a handful of counts. J is TRBJ2-7 and V is TRBV7-6, with D possibly matching TRBD2 (6 bases). The CDR3 covers 14 residues. Germline V gene data show CDR1 as SGHVS and CDR2 as FNYEAQ. V dropped 0 bases and J dropped 6 bases, with 12 bases sitting between them. This CDR3 is CASSLAFWGGEQYF. The DNA of the CDR3 is TGTGCCAGCAGCTTAGCGTTTTGGGGAGGCGAGCAGTACTTC.

The J gene is TRBJ2-5, the V gene TRBV6-4; perhaps D is TRBD1 or TRBD2 (6 bases each). This CDR3 comprises 16 residues. Germline lookup yields CDR1 MRHNA and CDR2 SNTAGT. Between the trimmed V and J ends, which lost 2 bases and 1 base, there was a span of 14 bases. CDR3 sequence reads: CASSDPRGEIQETQYF. Here the CDR3 DNA reads TGTGCCAGCAGTGACCCGAGGGGGGAAATCCAAGAGACCCAGTACTTC.

A single count supports this clonotype. The genes are TRBV29-1 and TRBJ1-2; 9 positions agree with TRBD1. CDR1 SQVTM and CDR2 ANQGSEA come from the germline V gene. The CDR3 sequence is 14 residues long. V shed 6 bases and J 4 bases; nucleotides not matched to a gene: 9. CDR3 residues: CSVEPQGAGYGYTF. CDR3 DNA: TGCAGCGTCGAACCACAGGGGGCGGGCTATGGCTACACCTTC.